This T cell receptor beta chain was identified in a study of blood T cell repertoires in COVID-19 (TCRdb year 2020). For the study in its entirety: The collaborator samples originated in the United States, Italy and Spain and spanned the acute and convalescent phases of COVID-19. The material from the prospective study consisted of cDNA or gDNA derived from T cells, B-cell-depleted T cells, or PBMCs. The dataset comprised deeply sampled blood TCRbeta repertoires from subjects exposed to, actively infected with, or recovered from COVID-19. A freely available public database, intended as a resource for researchers studying the immune response to SARS-CoV-2, is where the repertoires were released. Samples were obtained from the ongoing ImmuneRACE study (first 160 participants) and from 1,254 subjects provided by 6 global collaborators. The sample metadata nearly always contained a de-identified subject ID, COVID-19 status, age in years and sex. HLA class I and class II types, where available, came from metadata supplied by the sample provider rather than from assay-based typing. What the study reported, not specific to this receptor: The quantity of clinical and demographic metadata differed by source and by participant and was supplied without curation.

Enrolling through a virtual design, the prospective study's participants ranged in age from roughly 18 to 89 years and lived across 20 to 25 United States geographic areas. In the prospective study, cohorts were assigned on the basis of participant-reported clinical history obtained from a screening survey and a study questionnaire. Recovered participants in ImmuneRACE Cohort 3 were defined by two consecutive negative NP/OP PCR tests, clearance by a healthcare professional, or resolution of symptoms. Each participant in the prospective study had whole blood, serum and a nasopharyngeal or oropharyngeal swab collected by mobile phlebotomists. Participants in the prospective study had the option to provide additional blood draws and questionnaires over a roughly 2-month period. Before DNA extraction, prospective study blood samples were shipped either frozen or at room temperature. TCRbeta CDR3 regions were amplified from genomic DNA using the immunoSEQ Assay, a bias-controlled multiplex PCR. The published analysis was carried out like this. Within the assay, amplification of reference gene primers was used to estimate how many nucleated cells each sample contained. To quantify the absolute abundance of each unique TCRbeta CDR3 rearrangement, sequence reads were collapsed and filtered. For each sample, productive Simpson clonality was calculated as the square root of Simpson's diversity index across productive rearrangements. TCRdb limited this immuneACCESS table to in-frame rearrangements with V and J called. A share of clones is missing; checked studies link under half to unresolved V genes, and the rest is unexplained. That table is the source of V, J and clone size, and D and trimming were worked out from the DNA. The sample table lists under 350,000 clones, 86% of them with a count of one. The top ten hold less than 3% of the sample.

About this clone itself: There is no known antigen for this receptor. No quality values exist for individual bases; no much larger clone is one base distant.

The material sequenced was PBMCs or T cells enriched from blood (not recorded which). This clonotype originated in a woman younger than 30 who had recovered from COVID-19.

The nucleotides read TGTGCCAGCAGTTTTGGCAAGTACAATGAGCAGTTCTTC. It codes for CASSFGKYNEQFF. Recombination connected TRBV6-5 to TRBJ2-1; no D segment can be confidently identified. Including the terminal cysteine and phenylalanine, the CDR3 comprises 13 residues. Left in the record is the CDR3 DNA by itself, 39 bases read in frame from the first base. Trimming at the junction amounts to 4 bases on V and 4 bases on J, and the germline ends lie 8 bases apart. CDR1 and CDR2, looked up from the germline V gene, are MNHEY and SVGAGI.